This TCR beta chain derives from a study of T cell responses to AZD1222 COVID-19 vaccine. Study findings and constraints: Vaccine-associated CD4 TCRs ranged over spike, dominating at 160-218 and 743-854. Repertoires were obtained only post-peak T cell response. Baseline seropositivity characterized only a handful of AZD1222 recipients. In a largely white British group with more females than males, clonal diversity was possibly underestimated.

Between the trimmed V and J ends, which lost 5 bases and 6 bases, there was a span of 14 bases. The CDR3 is 14 residues long. Germline V gives CDR1 MNHEY, CDR2 SVGAGI. Method: immunoSEQ multiplex PCR; TCRdb's copy keeps in-frame clones and lacks some. The sample holds tens of thousands of clones, about nine tenths seen once. Details on this clone: As yet, its antigen is unknown.

The chain joins TRBV6-5 to TRBJ1-5; possible D gene TRBD1, 6 bases. The source was peripheral blood, collected 28 days after the second AZD1222 dose. The sequence came from an adult who received the AZD1222 COVID-19 vaccine. CDR3 sequence reads: CASSPPGAGQPQHF. CDR3 sequence (DNA): TGTGCCAGCAGTCCCCCAGGGGCGGGTCAGCCCCAGCATTTT.